Listed here is a single T cell receptor (beta chain). Preparation of the TCRbeta library involved a method that used unique molecular identifiers. One entry per CDR3 protein results from TCRdb running MiXCR on the PCR reads. The sample includes 450,000 to 600,000 distinct CDR3 sequences, 32% seen only once; the top ten take about 2.3%. The data belong to a study of T-cell reconstitution after alpha-beta-depleted transplantation in children. The CDR3 runs to 17 residues. The junction had 11 bases not matched to a gene; V was cut back by 2 bases and J by 5 bases. Germline V gene sequence: CDR1 LGHDT, CDR2 YNNKEL (reference sequence).

Sequencing used PBMCs from the stem cell graft donor, obtained from the stem cell graft. The sequence derives from a human donor who donated a stem cell graft to a child with aplastic anemia. The V gene is TRBV3-1, the J gene TRBJ2-3, with 9 bases that match TRBD2. The CDR3 here is CASSQIFQREVIDTQYF. In nucleotides, the CDR3 is TGTGCCAGCAGCCAAATTTTCCAGCGGGAGGTTATAGATACGCAGTATTTT.